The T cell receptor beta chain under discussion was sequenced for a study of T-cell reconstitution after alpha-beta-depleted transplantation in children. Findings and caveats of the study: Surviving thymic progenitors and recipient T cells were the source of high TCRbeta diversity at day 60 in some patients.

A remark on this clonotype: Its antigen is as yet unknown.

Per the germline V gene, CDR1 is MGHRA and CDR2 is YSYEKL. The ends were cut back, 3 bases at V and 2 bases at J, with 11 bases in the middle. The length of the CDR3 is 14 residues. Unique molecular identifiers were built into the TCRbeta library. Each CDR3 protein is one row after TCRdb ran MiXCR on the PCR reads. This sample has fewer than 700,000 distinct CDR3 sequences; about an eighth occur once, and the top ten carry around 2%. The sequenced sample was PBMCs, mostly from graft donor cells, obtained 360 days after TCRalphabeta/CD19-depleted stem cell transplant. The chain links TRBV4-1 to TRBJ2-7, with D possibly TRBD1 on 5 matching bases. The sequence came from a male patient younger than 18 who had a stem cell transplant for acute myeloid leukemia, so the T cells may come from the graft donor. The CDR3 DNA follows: TGCGCCAGCAGCCACCGATTAGGGGCCTACGAGCAGTACTTC. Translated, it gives CASSHRLGAYEQYF.